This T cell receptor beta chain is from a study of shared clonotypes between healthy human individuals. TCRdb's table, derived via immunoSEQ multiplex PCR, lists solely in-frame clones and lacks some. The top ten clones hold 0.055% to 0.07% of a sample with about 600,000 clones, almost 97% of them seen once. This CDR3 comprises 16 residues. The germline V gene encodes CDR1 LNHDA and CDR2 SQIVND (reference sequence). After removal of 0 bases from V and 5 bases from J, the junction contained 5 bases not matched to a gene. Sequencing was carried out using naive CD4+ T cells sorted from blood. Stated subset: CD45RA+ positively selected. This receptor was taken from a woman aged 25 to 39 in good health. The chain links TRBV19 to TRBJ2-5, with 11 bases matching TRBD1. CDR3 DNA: TGTGCCAGTAGTATAGATCTGGACAGGGGGCGGGAGACCCAGTACTTC. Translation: CASSIDLDRGRETQYF.